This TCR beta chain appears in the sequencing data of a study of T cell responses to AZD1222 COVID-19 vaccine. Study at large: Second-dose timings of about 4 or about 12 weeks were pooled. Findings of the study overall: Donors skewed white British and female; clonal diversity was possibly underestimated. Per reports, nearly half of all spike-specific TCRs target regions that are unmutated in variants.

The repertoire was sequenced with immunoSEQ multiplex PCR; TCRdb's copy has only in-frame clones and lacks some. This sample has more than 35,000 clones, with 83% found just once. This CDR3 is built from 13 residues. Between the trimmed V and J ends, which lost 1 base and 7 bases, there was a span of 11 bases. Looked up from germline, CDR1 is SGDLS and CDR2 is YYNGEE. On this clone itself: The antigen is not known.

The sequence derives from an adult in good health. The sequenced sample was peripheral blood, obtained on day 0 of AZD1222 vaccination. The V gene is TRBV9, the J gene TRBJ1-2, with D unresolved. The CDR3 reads CASSVFPKGGYTF. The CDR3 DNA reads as TGTGCCAGCAGCGTATTCCCCAAGGGTGGCTACACCTTC.